These 24 T cell receptor beta chains originate from one sample sequenced in a study of radiation and T cells in renal cell carcinoma. Sequenced by immunoSEQ multiplex PCR; TCRdb stores in-frame clones only, minus some. The profile shows approximately 63,000 clones, roughly 79% of them singletons. Time point given: baseline pretreatment blood. Treatment of the sample: 15 Gy SBRT to primary tumor, nephrectomy 4 weeks later. This material consisted of blood, taken from a patient whose treatment included radiotherapy and nephrectomy. These receptors came from a man aged 60-69 years with renal cell carcinoma.

The V gene is TRBV6-5, the J gene TRBJ2-5; 9 bases map to TRBD2. V trimming: 8 bases; J trimming: 5 bases; junction bases outside the gene matches: 6. Looked up from germline, CDR1 is MNHEY and CDR2 is SVGAGI. This CDR3 has 13 amino acids. DNA of the CDR3: TGTGCCAGCTTTCCAAGCGGGAGGGAGACCCAGTACTTC. Translating it yields CASFPSGRETQYF.

The rearrangement links TRBV15 to TRBJ1-1, with a possible D match to TRBD1 (6 bases). The CDR3 has 14 residues. Looked up from germline, CDR1 is LNHNV and CDR2 is YYDKDF (reference sequence). Trimming pared 1 base from V and 8 bases from J, leaving 14 bases between. CDR3: CATSRAGGAFEAFF. In DNA, the CDR3 is TGTGCCACCAGCAGAGCGGGGGGGGCGTTCGAAGCTTTCTTT.

This chain uses TRBV7-2 with TRBJ2-1; D uncertain. Germline V gene lookup returns CDR1 SGHTA and CDR2 FQGNSA. The V end was cut by 5 bases, the J end by 3 bases, with 5 bases between. This CDR3 is built from 12 residues. Written as DNA, the CDR3 is TGTGCCAGCAGCCCTCTCTACAATGAGCAGTTCTTC. This encodes CASSPLYNEQFF.

A note on this clone: Distinct nucleotide sequences in the sample also encode this CDR3. The V call is TRBV18, the J call TRBJ2-5; D remains unclear. Looked up from germline, CDR1 is KGHSH and CDR2 is LQKENI. Trimming left V 5 bases short and J 0 bases short, with 4 bases between. The CDR3 runs 12 residues. The CDR3 reads CASSNYQETQYF. For the CDR3, the DNA is TGTGCCAGCTCAAATTACCAAGAGACCCAGTACTTC.

The J gene is TRBJ1-2, the V gene TRBV7-9, with D possibly TRBD1 on 6 matching bases. V lost 0 bases to trimming and J lost 4 bases, with 9 bases between them. CDR1 and CDR2 (germline): SEHNR, FQNEAQ (reference sequence). The CDR3 runs to 14 residues. The CDR3 loop is CASSLADRTYGYTF. The CDR3 DNA reads as TGTGCCAGCAGCTTAGCCGACAGGACCTATGGCTACACCTTC. The full variable domain, in which reference TRBV7-9 and TRBJ1-2 provide the parts outside the CDR3, is DTGVSQNPRHKITKRGQNVTFRCDPISEHNRLYWYRQTLGQGPEFLTYFQNEAQLEKSRLLSDRFSAERPKGSFSTLEIQRTEQGDSAMYLCASSLADRTYGYTFGSGTRLTVV.

J is TRBJ1-2 and V is TRBV6-5; TRBD1 matches 12 bases. Germline-derived CDR1 and CDR2 are MNHEY and SVGAGI. CDR3 length equals 14 residues. Trimming removed 0 bases from V and 8 bases from J; junction bases left unmatched: 1. CDR3: CASSYSGTGGGYTF. DNA for the CDR3: TGTGCCAGCAGTTACTCCGGGACAGGGGGCGGCTACACCTTC.

The J gene is TRBJ2-7, the V gene TRBV4-3, with D perhaps assigned TRBD1 or TRBD2 (5 bases each). Deletions cut 2 bases from V and 4 bases from J, with 21 bases between. The CDR3 spans 17 residues. CDR1 and CDR2 from the germline V gene are LGHNA and YSLEER. The CDR3 DNA reads TGCGCCAGCAGCCAATTTATAAGGAGCGGACAACCTTACGAGCAGTACTTC. It yields the protein CASSQFIRSGQPYEQYF.

The V gene is TRBV15, the J gene TRBJ2-5; 8 nucleotides agree with TRBD2. The CDR3 runs 15 residues. Unmatched junction bases numbered 5, after V lost 0 bases and J lost 5 bases. The germline CDR1 and CDR2 sequences are LNHNV and YYDKDF (reference sequence). DNA of the CDR3: TGTGCCACCAGCAGAGATACGGGGACTAGGGAGACCCAGTACTTC. The encoded protein is CATSRDTGTRETQYF.

The chain has TRBV30 and TRBJ1-1; D remains unclear. Deletions cut 3 bases from V and 5 bases from J, with 13 bases between. From germline, CDR1 is GTSNPN and CDR2 SVGIG (reference sequence). This CDR3 contains 13 residues. CDR3 sequence reads: CAWRMTYETEAFF. CDR3 bases: TGTGCCTGGAGGATGACGTATGAGACTGAAGCTTTCTTT.

This chain connects TRBV21-1 to TRBJ2-2; TRBD1, the table's D call, lacks a check against the DNA. TRBV21-1 is classified as a pseudogene. This CDR3 has 17 amino acids. The CDR3 bases are TGTGCCAGCAGCAAAGTGACCGGGACAAGGAACACCGGGGAGCTGTTTTTT. This translates into CASSKVTGTRNTGELFF.

The V and J genes are TRBV2 and TRBJ2-1, with 9 bases that match TRBD2. Germline CDR1 is SNHLY and CDR2 is FYNNEI. The CDR3 has 15 amino acids. After removal of 7 bases from V and 8 bases from J, the junction contained 12 bases not matched to a gene. CDR3 bases: TGTGCCAGCACCGATCTGGGCGGGGGGGCCGATGAGCAGTTCTTC. Translation: CASTDLGGGADEQFF.

V gene TRBV11-2 combines with J gene TRBJ2-7, with D unclear. CDR3 length equals 17 residues. The germline V gene encodes CDR1 SGHAT and CDR2 FQNNGV. Trimming took off 0 bases at V and 4 bases at J, with 19 bases between the two ends. In DNA form, the CDR3 reads TGTGCCAGCAGCTTAGAGGGGAAGGCCTTCCTCCCGTACGAGCAGTACTTC. It codes for CASSLEGKAFLPYEQYF.

This clone was seen ten or more times. The J gene is TRBJ1-1, the V gene TRBV5-1, with D perhaps TRBD1 (5 bases). The CDR3 spans 15 residues. V lost 4 bases and J lost 0, with 13 bases in between. Germline V gene sequence: CDR1 SGHRS, CDR2 YFSETQ. This CDR3 reads CASSDGTPMNTEAFF. In DNA, the CDR3 is TGCGCCAGCAGCGACGGGACTCCGATGAACACTGAAGCTTTCTTT.

The chain couples TRBV9 to TRBJ2-1, with D uncertain. V gave up 0 bases and J gave up 5 bases, with 6 bases separating them. CDR1 is SGDLS, CDR2 YYNGEE, per germline. This CDR3 has 13 amino acids. The CDR3 reads CASSVARNNEQFF. In nucleotides, the CDR3 is TGTGCCAGCAGCGTAGCCCGTAACAATGAGCAGTTCTTC.

The chain is built from TRBV30 and TRBJ2-5; D unresolved. Trimming pared 2 bases from V and 2 bases from J, leaving 6 bases between. CDR1 GTSNPN and CDR2 SVGIG come from the germline V gene (reference sequence). The CDR3 contains 12 residues. CDR3 protein: CAWSRFQETQYF. The CDR3 DNA is TGTGCCTGGAGTCGGTTTCAAGAGACCCAGTACTTC. Full variable domain (outside the CDR3, taken from reference TRBV30 and TRBJ2-5): SQTIHQWPATLVQPVGSPLSLECTVEGTSNPNLYWYRQAAGRGLQLLFYSVGIGQISSEVPQNLSASRPQDRQFILSSKKLLLSDSGFYLCAWSRFQETQYFGPGTRLLVL.

The CDR3 loop is CASRGSWNTEAFF. The CDR3 coding sequence is TGTGCCAGCAGAGGCTCTTGGAACACTGAAGCTTTCTTT. The V call is TRBV6-4, the J call TRBJ1-1, with no clear D. V was shortened by 6 bases and J by 1 base, with 9 bases between the two germline ends. The CDR3 is 13 amino acids. CDR1 and CDR2 from the germline V gene are MRHNA and SNTAGT.

The rearrangement uses TRBV5-4 and TRBJ2-7, with D tentatively TRBD1 (5 bases). This CDR3 region has 15 residues. From germline, CDR1 is SGHNT and CDR2 YYREEE (reference sequence). Between the trimmed V and J ends, which lost 1 base and 1 base, there was a span of 12 bases. The CDR3 DNA is TGTGCCAGCAGCTTGCAGGGCCCCGCATCCTACGAGCAGTACTTC. Translated: CASSLQGPASYEQYF.

CDR3 sequence: CASSLGQGLTEAFF. CDR3 in DNA: TGCGCCAGCAGCTTGGGACAGGGATTAACTGAAGCTTTCTTT. This chain uses TRBV5-1 with TRBJ1-1; 7 positions match TRBD1. The junction had 4 bases not matched to a gene; V was cut back by 0 bases and J by 5 bases. CDR1 is SGHRS, CDR2 YFSETQ, per germline. CDR3 size: 14 residues.

This clone was recorded a few times. The V gene is TRBV7-8, the J gene TRBJ2-1; 8 nucleotides line up with TRBD1. The CDR3 extends over 16 amino acids. CDR1 SGHVS and CDR2 FQNEAQ come from the germline V gene. V dropped 7 bases and J dropped 6; count of bases not matched to a gene: 14. The CDR3 protein is CASTNNRGVVSNEQFF. The CDR3 coding sequence is TGTGCCAGCACCAACAACAGGGGGGTGGTTAGCAATGAGCAGTTCTTC.

Only one count was recorded for this clone. V usage is TRBV28 and J usage is TRBJ2-7, with no clear D. CDR3 length equals 11 residues. Germline CDR1 reads MDHEN; CDR2 reads SYDVKM. The V gene lost 3 bases and the J gene lost 5 bases, with 5 bases spanning the gap. CDR3 sequence reads: CASSLRNEQYF. CDR3 coding DNA: TGTGCCAGCAGTTTGCGTAACGAGCAGTACTTC.

The V call is TRBV10-1, the J call TRBJ2-2; D is possibly TRBD2 (6 bases). CDR3 size: 14 residues. Trimming removed 7 bases at V and 7 bases at J, with 16 bases between. Germline V gene sequence: CDR1 WNHNN, CDR2 SYGVQD (reference sequence). The CDR3 sequence is CASKEGAGYGELFF. CDR3 in DNA: TGCGCCAGCAAGGAGGGAGCCGGTTACGGGGAGCTGTTTTTT.

The chain carries TRBV19 and TRBJ1-1; D is perhaps TRBD1 (5 bases). Trimming left V 4 bases short and J 6 bases short, with 9 bases between. CDR3 length equals 12 residues. CDR1 is LNHDA, CDR2 SQIVND, per germline (reference sequence). CDR3 sequence reads: CASSTQGPEAFF. The CDR3 DNA reads as TGTGCCAGTAGTACTCAGGGACCTGAAGCTTTCTTT.

The chain combines TRBV25-1 with TRBJ1-1; 8 nucleotides align to TRBD1. The CDR3 spans 14 residues. CDR1 and CDR2 (germline): MGHDK, SYGVNS. The V segment lost 5 bases and the J segment 6 bases; nucleotides outside the gene matches: 8. CDR3 nucleotides: TGTGCCAGCAGTCGGACAGGGCGGATCGCTGAAGCTTTCTTT. It specifies CASSRTGRIAEAFF.

Note on this clone: At one of its ends the junction is not consistent with the germline gene, which may arise from a read error. The chain uses TRBV18 and TRBJ2-7; 11 bases agree with TRBD2. Looked up from germline, CDR1 is KGHSH and CDR2 is LQKENI. The CDR3 length is 14 residues. The chain's CDR3 is CASSPLAGVVEQYF. Written as DNA, the CDR3 is TGTGCCAGCTCTCCACTAGCGGGGGTTGTGGAGCAGTACTTC.